This T cell receptor beta chain appears in the sequencing data of a study of cytomegalovirus exposure and HLA in healthy donors. CDR3 length: 14 amino acids. Trimming pared 0 bases from V and 4 bases from J, leaving 11 bases between. The germline V gene encodes CDR1 SGHRS and CDR2 YFSETQ. Primers: 60 Vbeta forward and 13 Jbeta reverse. Profiling relied on immunoSEQ multiplex PCR, and the TCRdb table lists in-frame clones only, not all of them. Its clone listing holds 150,000 to 200,000 clones. Findings and limits, study-wide: Many donors shared some public TCRs, even though most TCR sequences were rare. Immune exposure information comprised only CMV serostatus.

Points on this clone: Its antigen is as yet unknown.

The clonotype comes from a woman under 30 in good health and CMV-seropositive. The rearrangement joins TRBV5-1 to TRBJ2-7; D is perhaps TRBD1 (5 bases). Specimen: PBMCs. This CDR3 reads CASSLAEGAYEQYF. The CDR3 DNA follows: TGCGCCAGCAGCTTGGCCGAAGGGGCGTACGAGCAGTACTTC.